What follows are 26 T cell receptor beta chains derived from one specimen sequenced in a study of T cell repertoires in cytomegalovirus infection. TCRdb used MiXCR to reprocess the reads, holding one entry per CDR3 protein. The sample includes about 260,000 distinct CDR3 sequences, roughly 15% of them seen just once. Specimen: PBMCs. The receptors come from a human donor in good health (CMV status not recorded). Some clones in this sample may be carry-over from other donors' samples.

The sample holds one count of this clonotype. Sequence at one end of the junction differs from germline and may be a read error. The V gene is TRBV4-1, the J gene TRBJ2-6; D is unresolved. Germline CDR1 and CDR2: MGHRA and YSYEKL. The CDR3 length is 17 residues. CDR3: CASSQSERSSGANVLTF. Written as DNA, the CDR3 is TGTGCCAGCAGCCAAAGCGAACGGAGCTCTGGGGCCAACGTCCTGACTTTC.

In its sample, this clonotype was seen many times. The chain joins TRBV7-8 to TRBJ2-3; D is ambiguous. Looked up from germline, CDR1 is SGHVS and CDR2 is FQNEAQ. The CDR3 sequence is 14 residues long. Trimming removed 2 bases at V and 4 bases at J, with 10 bases between. The CDR3: CASSLNKWADTQYF. The CDR3 bases are TGTGCCAGCAGCTTAAACAAGTGGGCAGATACGCAGTATTTT.

To note about this clonotype: One end of the junction does not line up with germline, which may come from a read error. The chain carries TRBV29-1 and TRBJ2-1; 7 bases are a match to TRBD2. Germline V gives CDR1 SQVTM, CDR2 ANQGSEA. The CDR3 runs 13 residues. DNA for the CDR3: TGCAGCGCCGGACTAGACCTGATAAATGAGCAGTGCTTC. It translates to CSAGLDLINEQCF.

In its sample, this clonotype was seen many times. This chain connects TRBV28 to TRBJ2-7, with D unclear. Germline CDR1 and CDR2: MDHEN and SYDVKM. The CDR3 extends over 14 amino acids. V shed 3 bases and J shed 2 bases, with 11 bases lying between them. The CDR3 loop reads CASSFAVSPYEQYV. The DNA for the CDR3 is TGTGCCAGCAGTTTCGCGGTGTCCCCCTACGAGCAGTACGTC.

This clonotype was found many times. The rearrangement joins TRBV6-1 to TRBJ2-6; no clear D gene. Trimming left V 5 bases short and J 0 bases short, with 14 bases between. CDR1 MNHNS and CDR2 SASEGT come from the germline V gene. The CDR3 runs 17 residues. CDR3 protein: CASSYSRQSSGANVLTF. The CDR3 DNA reads as TGTGCCAGCAGTTATAGCCGCCAGAGCTCTGGGGCCAACGTCCTGACTTTC.

Many counts were recorded for this clonotype. The chain carries TRBV3-1 and TRBJ2-5; 13 bases agree with TRBD2. The germline CDR1 and CDR2 sequences are LGHDT and YNNKEL (reference sequence). CDR3 length: 16 amino acids. The V segment lost 1 base and the J segment 3 bases; nucleotides outside the gene matches: 2. The CDR3 region is CASSQGLAGGKETQYF. CDR3 in DNA: TGTGCCAGCAGCCAAGGACTAGCGGGGGGCAAAGAGACCCAGTACTTC.

This clonotype appeared a few times. The rearrangement links TRBV6-2 or TRBV6-3 to TRBJ1-1; possible D gene TRBD1, 5 bases. The germline gives CDR1 MNHEY, CDR2 SVGEGT. This CDR3 comprises 15 residues. Trimming shortened V by 7 bases and J by 1 base, and 16 bases separated the two germline ends. The CDR3 spells CASKPQGRTNTEAFF. The CDR3 DNA is TGTGCCAGCAAACCGCAGGGACGAACGAACACTGAAGCTTTCTTT.

This clonotype came up a few times. This rearrangement joins TRBV19 to TRBJ2-4, with D possibly matching TRBD1 (5 bases). V was cut by 10 bases and J by 7 bases, with 11 bases left in between. CDR3 length: 11 residues. Germline V gene data show CDR1 as LNHDA and CDR2 as SQIVND (reference sequence). The CDR3 region is CATKAGNIQYF. The CDR3 coding sequence is TGTGCCACAAAAGCAGGGAACATTCAGTACTTC.

This clonotype has at least ten counts. This chain uses TRBV7-8 with TRBJ2-5, with 7 bases lining up with TRBD2. Germline V lookup: CDR1 SGHVS, CDR2 FQNEAQ. This CDR3 has 16 amino acids. The trim removed 5 bases at V and 5 bases at J, leaving 14 bases unmatched. CDR3: CASSTETTRGRETQYF. CDR3 DNA sequence: TGTGCCAGCAGCACCGAGACCACGCGGGGGAGGGAGACCCAGTACTTC.

This clonotype has a handful of counts. V and J are TRBV6-5 and TRBJ1-5, with D perhaps TRBD1 (5 bases). The CDR3 has 14 amino acids. Trimming left V 2 bases short and J 4 bases short, with 9 bases between. Germline V lookup: CDR1 MNHEY, CDR2 SVGAGI. CDR3 sequence reads: CASSYKGLNQPQHF. For the CDR3, the DNA is TGTGCCAGCAGTTACAAGGGACTTAATCAGCCCCAGCATTTT.

This clonotype came up many times. The chain couples TRBV6-2 or TRBV6-3 to TRBJ2-7; 10 bases agree with TRBD2. The CDR3 consists of 15 residues. The germline V gene encodes CDR1 MNHEY and CDR2 SVGEGT. The J segment lost 3 bases and the V segment lost 6 bases, leaving 8 bases of the junction unmatched. This CDR3 is CASSLTGTSVYEQYF. CDR3 nucleotides: TGTGCCAGCAGCCTGACCGGGACTAGCGTCTACGAGCAGTACTTC.

The chain is built from TRBV28 and TRBJ2-2, with a tentative D call TRBD2 (6 bases). This CDR3 has 18 residues. The V gene's germline CDR1 is MDHEN and CDR2 SYDVKM. Deletions cut 1 base from V and 1 base from J, with 16 bases between. The CDR3 here is CASSLLYGRGENTGELFF. DNA for the CDR3: TGTGCCAGCAGTTTATTATACGGGAGAGGGGAGAACACCGGGGAGCTGTTTTTT.

This clonotype appeared many times. This chain links TRBV7-2 with TRBJ2-3; TRBD2 agrees at 10 bases. The CDR3 runs to 15 residues. The germline CDR1 and CDR2 sequences are SGHTA and FQGNSA. V lost 4 bases, J lost 4 bases, and 5 bases stayed unmatched. CDR3 protein: CASSYGLAVADTQYF. The CDR3 region has the DNA TGTGCCAGCAGCTACGGACTAGCGGTCGCAGATACGCAGTATTTT.

This clonotype was counted between two and nine times. V is TRBV20-1 and J is TRBJ2-7, with D perhaps assigned TRBD1 or TRBD2 (5 bases each). The V end lost 8 bases, the J end lost 5 bases, and 13 bases lay between the germline ends. The CDR3 has 11 amino acids. CDR1 is DFQATT and CDR2 is SNEGSKA in the germline V gene (reference sequence). The CDR3 DNA follows: TGCAGTCAGGGAGAATTGGACGAGCAGTACTTC. This encodes CSQGELDEQYF.

A remark on this clonotype: At one boundary the junction diverges from the germline segment, which might be a read error. V and J are TRBV6-6 and TRBJ2-2, with 7 bases that match TRBD1. This CDR3 has 15 amino acids. Germline assignment: CDR1 MNHNY and CDR2 SVGAGI (reference sequence). The CDR3 protein is CATPPGQRLTGKLFF. The CDR3 DNA sequence: TGTGCCACGCCGCCGGGACAGAGGCTCACCGGGAAGCTGTTTTTT.

This clonotype was observed at least ten times. The rearrangement links TRBV7-2 to TRBJ1-2; 11 bases agree with TRBD1. Germline CDR1 is SGHTA and CDR2 is FQGNSA. The CDR3 extends over 15 amino acids. Trimming cost V 1 base and J 6 bases; bases outside gene matches: 4. CDR3 residues: CASSLGTGGADGYTF. The CDR3 nucleotides read TGTGCCAGCAGCTTAGGGACAGGGGGCGCCGATGGCTACACCTTC.

This clonotype was observed a handful of times. The chain is built from TRBV23-1 and TRBJ1-2; 7 bases line up with TRBD1. TRBV23-1 is an ORF for which the function is uncertain. V lost 4 bases and J lost 4; bases outside the gene matches: 9. This CDR3 is built from 15 residues. The CDR3 loop is CASSRPGQPLYGYTF. The CDR3 DNA is TGCGCCAGCAGTCGACCGGGACAGCCGCTCTATGGCTACACCTTC.

This chain joins TRBV18 and TRBJ2-3; a possible D gene is TRBD2 (5 bases). The CDR3 contains 16 residues. Trimming stripped 0 bases from V and 0 bases from J, with 10 bases between. Germline V CDR1 and CDR2: KGHSH, LQKENI. The chain's CDR3 is CASSPPGASSTDTQYF. The CDR3 DNA follows: TGTGCCAGCTCACCACCGGGAGCGTCTAGCACAGATACGCAGTATTTT.

The rearrangement links TRBV20-1 to TRBJ2-7; D remains unclear. V was cut by 2 bases and J by 4 bases, with 9 bases left in between. The germline gives CDR1 DFQATT, CDR2 SNEGSKA (reference sequence). CDR3 length equals 12 residues. The CDR3 sequence is CSARTPGYEQYF. The CDR3 coding sequence is TGCAGTGCTAGAACGCCTGGGTACGAGCAGTACTTC.

This clonotype was detected only a few times. The chain carries TRBV5-1 and TRBJ1-2, with a possible D match to TRBD1 (6 bases). The CDR3 spans 16 residues. Trimming pared 4 bases from V and 10 bases from J, leaving 26 bases between. Germline lookup yields CDR1 SGHRS and CDR2 YFSETQ. CDR3 coding DNA: TGCGCCAGCAGCCCCGGGGTTCGGGCAGGGGAGGAAGACTACACCTTC. It translates to CASSPGVRAGEEDYTF.

The V gene is TRBV15, the J gene TRBJ2-1; 11 nucleotides line up with TRBD2. This CDR3 comprises 15 residues. J was trimmed by 4 bases and V by 4 bases; bases with no gene match: 3. Per the germline V gene, CDR1 is LNHNV and CDR2 is YYDKDF (reference sequence). CDR3 residues: CATSKTSGGYNEQFF. The CDR3 DNA follows: TGTGCCACCAGCAAAACTAGCGGGGGTTACAATGAGCAGTTCTTC.

In its sample, this clonotype was seen many times. V usage is TRBV28 and J usage is TRBJ1-5; weak D call: TRBD1 (5 bases). Looked up from germline, CDR1 is MDHEN and CDR2 is SYDVKM. V was clipped by 1 base and J by 5 bases, with 12 bases between them. CDR3 length: 15 residues. Written as DNA, the CDR3 is TGTGCCAGCAGTTTATACGGGCAAGGGGATCAGCCCCAGCATTTT. This encodes CASSLYGQGDQPQHF.

This clonotype occurred many times. V is TRBV20-1 and J is TRBJ2-5; perhaps TRBD2 as D (5 bases). The CDR3 is made up of 13 amino acids. V lost 4 bases and J lost 3, with 12 bases in between. The V gene's germline CDR1 is DFQATT and CDR2 SNEGSKA (reference sequence). The CDR3 nucleotides are TGCAGTGCTATATTTTGGGAGAAAGAGACCCAGTACTTC. It codes for CSAIFWEKETQYF.

The J gene is TRBJ2-2, the V gene TRBV12-5; no clear D gene. V lost 2 bases and J lost 5, with 12 bases in between. Germline V lookup: CDR1 LGHNT, CDR2 FRNRAP. There are 15 residues in the CDR3. DNA for the CDR3: TGTGCTAGTGGTTTGAATGGGGAAGGTACCGGGGAGCTGTTTTTT. As protein: CASGLNGEGTGELFF.

The gene calls are TRBV7-6 and TRBJ2-2, with D perhaps given as TRBD1 or TRBD2 (6 bases each). V was shortened by 10 bases and J by 5 bases, with 14 bases between the two germline ends. CDR3 length: 13 residues. CDR1 and CDR2 from the germline V gene are SGHVS and FNYEAQ. CDR3 coding DNA: TGTGCCATCCCCCTAGGGGGGACCGGGGAGCTGTTTTTT. Amino acid sequence: CAIPLGGTGELFF.

This clonotype was seen a handful of times. The J gene is TRBJ2-3, the V gene TRBV12-3 or TRBV12-4, with a possible D match to TRBD2 (5 bases). The V gene lost 3 bases and the J gene lost 6 bases, with 13 bases spanning the gap. This CDR3 is 14 amino acids long. Here the CDR3 DNA reads TGTGCCAGCAGTTTTGGACTGGAGCCGGATACGCAGTATTTT. It codes for CASSFGLEPDTQYF.